This record covers a single TCR beta chain. The sample originates from a study of shared T cell receptors in the human thymus. Using immunoSEQ multiplex PCR, the repertoire was profiled, and TCRdb retains in-frame clones only, with some absent. The profile shows hundreds of thousands of clones, roughly 90% of them singletons. Per germline, CDR1 LNHNV and CDR2 YYDKDF (reference sequence). V was cut by 0 bases and J by 4 bases, with 15 bases left in between. This CDR3 spans 16 amino acids. In addition, the sample was reused for a study of human thymus T cells. That report notes: Resected material from corrective heart surgery provided the thymus tissue analysed. A high degree of thymic repertoire overlap among unrelated individuals was reported in related research.

This receptor was identified in a boy under three years old with a congenital heart defect. Sequenced: thymocytes. The rearrangement uses TRBV15 and TRBJ2-5, with a weak D call TRBD2 (6 bases). The chain's CDR3 is CATSRERREEGETQYF. CDR3 DNA sequence: TGTGCCACCAGCAGAGAAAGGAGGGAGGAGGGAGAGACCCAGTACTTC. The whole variable domain, remainder taken from reference TRBV15 and TRBJ2-5, is DAMVIQNPRYQVTQFGKPVTLSCSQTLNHNVMYWYQQKSSQAPKLLFHYYDKDFNNEADTPDNFQSRRPNTSFCFLDIRSPGLGDTAMYLCATSRERREEGETQYFGPGTRLLVL.